This is a list of T cell receptor beta chains from one sample in a study of blood T cell repertoires in COVID-19. The repertoire was sequenced with immunoSEQ multiplex PCR; TCRdb's copy has only in-frame clones and lacks some. The sample shows 450,000 or so clones, about nine tenths of them seen only once. The source material was peripheral blood. These receptors were collected from a woman between 40 and 50 years old with COVID-19, enrolled during active disease. The CDR3 runs from the conserved cysteine through the conserved F or W. The D gene is left open where the match is weak. The size of a clone is reported for some rows only, either as once, few or many, or as a class for expanded clones.

V: TRBV5-4
J: TRBJ1-6
D: NA
size: many
DNA: TGTGCCAGCAGCTTGGAGAGCTCCTATAATTCACCCCTCCACTTT
CDR3: CASSLESSYNSPLHF

V: TRBV6-2/TRBV6-3
J: TRBJ2-2
D: NA
size: NA
DNA: TGTGCCAGCAGTTATCTAGGGAGCACCGGGGAGCTGTTTTTT
CDR3: CASSYLGSTGELFF

V: TRBV27
J: TRBJ2-1
D: TRBD2
size: NA
DNA: TGTGCCAGCAGTTTAAAGCGGGGAATCTCCTACAATGAGCAGTTCTTC
CDR3: CASSLKRGISYNEQFF

V: TRBV19
J: TRBJ1-5
D: NA
size: NA
DNA: TGTGCCAGTAGTCTCCAGGGGAAGGGCAATCAGCCCCAGCATTTT
CDR3: CASSLQGKGNQPQHF

V: TRBV9
J: TRBJ2-3
D: TRBD2
size: NA
DNA: TGTGCCAGCAGCGTAGGAAGGACTAGCGGCTCCACAGATACGCAGTATTTT
CDR3: CASSVGRTSGSTDTQYF

V: TRBV29-1
J: TRBJ2-7
D: TRBD2
size: NA
DNA: TGCAGCGGATTGAGCGGGAGGGTCCCCTACGAGCAGTACTTC
CDR3: CSGLSGRVPYEQYF

V: TRBV11-2
J: TRBJ2-1
D: NA
size: NA
DNA: TGTGCCAGCAGCTCATCTCCTAGCGTAGAGTACAATGAGCAGTTCTTC
CDR3: CASSSSPSVEYNEQFF

V: TRBV5-4
J: TRBJ1-2
D: NA
size: NA
DNA: TGTGCCAGCAGCCGACGAGGACAGACTCTATGGGGCTACACCTTC
CDR3: CASSRRGQTLWGYTF

V: TRBV12-3/TRBV12-4
J: TRBJ2-1
D: TRBD1
size: NA
DNA: TGTGCCAGCAGTTCAGACAGGGGGGATGAGCAGTTCTTC
CDR3: CASSSDRGDEQFF

V: TRBV18
J: TRBJ1-4
D: NA
size: once
DNA: TGTGCCAGCTCACCACCGAAAACAGGCCCCTCTGAAAAACTGTTTTTT
CDR3: CASSPPKTGPSEKLFF

V: TRBV6-5
J: TRBJ2-7
D: NA
size: NA
DNA: TGTGCCAGCAGAGGGGGACCCTACGAGCAGTACTTC
CDR3: CASRGGPYEQYF

V: TRBV10-3
J: TRBJ1-4
D: NA
size: NA
DNA: TGTGCCATCAGTGAGACAGGTCCAACTAATGAAAAACTGTTTTTT
CDR3: CAISETGPTNEKLFF

V: TRBV28
J: TRBJ1-1
D: NA
size: NA
DNA: TGTGCCAGCAGTTTGAGTGTGACTGAAGCTTTCTTT
CDR3: CASSLSVTEAFF

V: TRBV7-2
J: TRBJ1-2
D: NA
size: NA
DNA: TGTGCCAGCAGCCGTCGGGGCGGGGTAGGGATCTATGGCTACACCTTC
CDR3: CASSRRGGVGIYGYTF

V: TRBV30
J: TRBJ1-2
D: NA
size: NA
DNA: TGTGCCTGGAGTACAGGCCCGGTGGGCTATGGCTACACCTTC
CDR3: CAWSTGPVGYGYTF

V: TRBV6-5
J: TRBJ2-1
D: NA
size: NA
DNA: TGTGCCAGCAGAAAAAGTACAGGGAACGACAATGAGCAGTTCTTC
CDR3: CASRKSTGNDNEQFF